This T cell receptor (beta chain) was documented in a study of T-cell memory formation after mild COVID-19. Study background: The two donors had largely donor-specific TCR clusters.

TCR alpha and TCR beta cDNA libraries carrying sample barcodes and UMIs were produced by 5'RACE using constant-segment primers. MiXCR, run by TCRdb on the 5' RACE reads, gives a single entry per CDR3 protein. This sample has about 540,000 distinct CDR3 sequences, with roughly 21% found just once. This clonotype was found a few times. The sequenced sample consisted of PBMCs or a T cell subset sorted from them (not recorded which). The clonotype was recovered from an adult woman who had mild COVID-19 (a few samples of this study predate the infection). Cell type and time point are not known.

Here the CDR3 reads CASSYAAQGESNSPLHF. CDR3 DNA: TGTGCCAGCAGTTACGCCGCACAGGGGGAGTCGAATTCACCCCTCCACTTT. J is TRBJ1-6 and V is TRBV6-6; 8 nucleotides agree with TRBD1. This CDR3 is 17 amino acids long. The germline V gene encodes CDR1 MNHNY and CDR2 SVGAGI (reference sequence). With V trimmed by 2 bases and J by 7 bases, 10 bases remained unmatched.